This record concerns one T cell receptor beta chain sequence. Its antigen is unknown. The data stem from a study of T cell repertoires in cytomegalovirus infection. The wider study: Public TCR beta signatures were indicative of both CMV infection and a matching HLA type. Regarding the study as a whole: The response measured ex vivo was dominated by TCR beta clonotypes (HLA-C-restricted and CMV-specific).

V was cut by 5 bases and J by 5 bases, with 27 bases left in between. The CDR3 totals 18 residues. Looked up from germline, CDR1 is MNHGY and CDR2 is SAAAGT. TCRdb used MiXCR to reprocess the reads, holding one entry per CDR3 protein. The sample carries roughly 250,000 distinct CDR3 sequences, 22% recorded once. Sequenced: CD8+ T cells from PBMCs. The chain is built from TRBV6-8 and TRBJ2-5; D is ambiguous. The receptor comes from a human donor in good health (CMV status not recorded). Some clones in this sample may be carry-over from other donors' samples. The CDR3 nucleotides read TGTGCCAGCAGTACACGTGCACCGGCCCAGTCCCGACCGGAGACCCAGTACTTC. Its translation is CASSTRAPAQSRPETQYF.